One T cell receptor beta chain is described in this entry. Treatment here: preoperative locoregional IRX-2 cytokine immunotherapy. The data belong to a study of preoperative IRX-2 immunotherapy in early breast cancer. This CDR3 spans 15 amino acids. Germline lookup yields CDR1 MNHEY and CDR2 SMNVEV (reference sequence). Trimming stripped 3 bases from V and 2 bases from J, with 12 bases between. TCRdb's copy holds only in-frame clones and misses some; the assay was immunoSEQ multiplex PCR. The table lists 35,000 to 50,000 clones, about 95% of them singletons. Sequencing used tumor tissue, obtained after IRX-2 immunotherapy. The sequence was collected from a human donor with breast cancer. The V gene is TRBV27, the J gene TRBJ2-3, with a possible D match to TRBD2 (6 bases). CDR3 coding DNA: TGTGCCAGCAGTTTCGGCGGGGTTAACACAGATACGCAGTATTTT. It translates to CASSFGGVNTDTQYF.